Described below is a single T cell receptor (beta chain) sequence and its context. Its antigen is still unknown. This record belongs to a study of T-cell memory formation after mild COVID-19. Study conclusions and caveats: Pre-infection memory contained some responding clones, which suggested that cross-reactive memory had joined. The authors left the SARS-CoV-2 specificity of second-wave clones peaking on day 37 unconfirmed. Contracting CD4+ clones sat mainly in CM and EM; CD8+ in EMRA.

TCRdb called the 5' RACE reads again in MiXCR, with one record for every CDR3 protein. The data contain 450,000 to 650,000 distinct CDR3 sequences, roughly 21% of them seen just once; the ten biggest clones take up 12%. The CDR3 consists of 12 residues. Between the trimmed V and J ends, which lost 2 bases and 6 bases, there was a span of 8 bases. The sequencing sample was made of PBMCs or a T cell subset sorted from them (not recorded which). The chain has TRBV12-3 or TRBV12-4 and TRBJ2-7; D uncertain. The receptor's source is an adult woman who had mild COVID-19 (a few samples of this study predate the infection). Cell type and time point are not known. The CDR3 region has the DNA TGTGCCAGCAGTTTACTACGAGTCGAGCAGTACTTC. Translating it yields CASSLLRVEQYF.